The rows below give T cell receptor beta chains drawn from one sample of a study of T cells in Graves' hyperthyroidism and ophthalmopathy. TCRdb recomputed calls from the multiplex PCR reads with MiXCR, one row per CDR3 protein. The sample holds around 660,000 distinct CDR3 sequences, less than 45% seen once. Sequencing was carried out using peripheral blood or thyroid tissue (not recorded which). The receptors originated from an adult man with Graves' disease, either hyperthyroidism or ophthalmopathy (not recorded which). The CDR3 runs from the conserved cysteine through the conserved F or W. The D gene is left open where the match is weak. Rows give clone size only sometimes, using once, few, many, or a class for an expanded clone.

j_call: TRBJ2-5; clone_size: .; v_call: TRBV12-3/TRBV12-4; d_call: TRBD2; cdr3_nt: TGTGCCAGCAGTAATAGCGGGGGGTACCAAGAGACCCAGTACTTC; cdr3_aa: CASSNSGGYQETQYF
j_call: TRBJ1-2; clone_size: many; v_call: TRBV6-5; d_call: .; cdr3_nt: TGTGCCAGCAGTTACTCGACCGGGGTCGGCTACACCTTC; cdr3_aa: CASSYSTGVGYTF
j_call: TRBJ1-1; clone_size: .; v_call: TRBV5-1; d_call: .; cdr3_nt: TGCACCAGCAGCTTGGTGGGGGTCCCGAACACTGAAGCTTTCTTT; cdr3_aa: CTSSLVGVPNTEAFF
j_call: TRBJ2-7; clone_size: .; v_call: TRBV10-2; d_call: .; cdr3_nt: TGCGCCAGCGACCGTCCTTCCGAAGACGAGCAGTACTTC; cdr3_aa: CASDRPSEDEQYF
j_call: TRBJ2-5; clone_size: many; v_call: TRBV7-9; d_call: TRBD1; cdr3_nt: TGTGCCAGCACTGGGGACAGGCAACAAGAGACCCAGTACTTC; cdr3_aa: CASTGDRQQETQYF
j_call: TRBJ2-7; clone_size: few; v_call: TRBV20-1; d_call: TRBD2; cdr3_nt: TGCAGTGGAACTAGCGGGGACGAGCAGTACTTC; cdr3_aa: CSGTSGDEQYF
j_call: TRBJ1-3; clone_size: .; v_call: TRBV5-1; d_call: .; cdr3_nt: TGCGCCAGCAGCTTGGAGCCAACTGGAAACACCATATATTTT; cdr3_aa: CASSLEPTGNTIYF
j_call: TRBJ1-5; clone_size: many; v_call: TRBV20-1; d_call: TRBD1; cdr3_nt: TGCAGTGCTAGAGATCAGGGACAGGGCAATCAGCCCCAGCATTTT; cdr3_aa: CSARDQGQGNQPQHF
j_call: TRBJ2-5; clone_size: .; v_call: TRBV29-1; d_call: TRBD2; cdr3_nt: TGCAGCGTTCGGATGATCGTAGCGGGGATACAAGAGACCCAGTACTTC; cdr3_aa: CSVRMIVAGIQETQYF
j_call: TRBJ2-6; clone_size: .; v_call: TRBV13; d_call: .; cdr3_nt: TGTGCCAGCAGCTTAGCTGGGCCCAACGTCCTGACTTTC; cdr3_aa: CASSLAGPNVLTF
j_call: TRBJ1-2; clone_size: few; v_call: TRBV7-2; d_call: .; cdr3_nt: TGTGCCAGCAGCCAGGGCCCACAGGGATCTGGCTATGGCTACACCTTC; cdr3_aa: CASSQGPQGSGYGYTF
j_call: TRBJ1-2; clone_size: many; v_call: TRBV20-1; d_call: .; cdr3_nt: TGCAGTGCTAGACGGGGCGGAGGTAACTATGGCTACACCTTC; cdr3_aa: CSARRGGGNYGYTF
j_call: TRBJ1-4; clone_size: once; v_call: TRBV29-1; d_call: .; cdr3_nt: TGCAGCGTTGATGGGGGGGGACTGAACACTGAAAAACTGTTTTTT; cdr3_aa: CSVDGGGLNTEKLFF
j_call: TRBJ1-2; clone_size: .; v_call: TRBV5-1; d_call: .; cdr3_nt: TGCGCCAGCAGCAGCACCGGCGGGCAGGAACACTACACCTTC; cdr3_aa: CASSSTGGQEHYTF
j_call: TRBJ1-1; clone_size: few; v_call: TRBV7-9; d_call: .; cdr3_nt: TGTGCCAGCAGCTCCGAAAGTCTTATGAACACTGAAGCTTTCTTT; cdr3_aa: CASSSESLMNTEAFF
j_call: TRBJ2-7; clone_size: .; v_call: TRBV10-3; d_call: .; cdr3_nt: TGTGCCAGCAGTTACGGGCTGGCGGAGAGCGCCTACGAGCAGTACTTC; cdr3_aa: CASSYGLAESAYEQYF
j_call: TRBJ2-2; clone_size: .; v_call: TRBV7-9; d_call: TRBD2; cdr3_nt: TGTGCCAGCAGCGTAACTAGCGCCAGTTTCGAGCTGTTTTTT; cdr3_aa: CASSVTSASFELFF
j_call: TRBJ1-2; clone_size: .; v_call: TRBV10-3; d_call: .; cdr3_nt: TGTGCCATCAGTGGTGGGGGAGCACACACCTTC; cdr3_aa: CAISGGGAHTF
j_call: TRBJ1-5; clone_size: .; v_call: TRBV6-6; d_call: .; cdr3_nt: TGTGCCAGCAGGCCGACGGTTAGTCAGCCCCAGCATTTT; cdr3_aa: CASRPTVSQPQHF
j_call: TRBJ1-2; clone_size: many; v_call: TRBV7-8; d_call: TRBD1; cdr3_nt: TGTGCCAGCAGCTTACGGACAGGAGGCTATGGCTACACCTTC; cdr3_aa: CASSLRTGGYGYTF
j_call: TRBJ1-6; clone_size: few; v_call: TRBV2; d_call: .; cdr3_nt: TGTGCCAGCAGTTTACGCAGGGGTGGTTCACCCCTCCACTTT; cdr3_aa: CASSLRRGGSPLHF
j_call: TRBJ1-3; clone_size: many; v_call: TRBV2; d_call: .; cdr3_nt: TGTGCCAGCACTCCAGTTCGCTCTGGAAACACCATATATTTT; cdr3_aa: CASTPVRSGNTIYF
j_call: TRBJ1-2; clone_size: many; v_call: TRBV9; d_call: .; cdr3_nt: TGTGCCAGCAGCGTATTTAGGGACCAGGTGGCTGGCTACACCTTC; cdr3_aa: CASSVFRDQVAGYTF
j_call: TRBJ1-6; clone_size: .; v_call: TRBV2; d_call: TRBD1; cdr3_nt: TGTGCCAGCAGTGGAGCAACAGGGGGCCTAGGGTCACCCCTCCACTTT; cdr3_aa: CASSGATGGLGSPLHF
j_call: TRBJ1-6; clone_size: .; v_call: TRBV10-3; d_call: TRBD1; cdr3_nt: TGTGCCATCAGTGAAGCGGGGACAGGGGCCAATCTCCCCCTCCACTTT; cdr3_aa: CAISEAGTGANLPLHF
j_call: TRBJ1-2; clone_size: .; v_call: TRBV7-6; d_call: .; cdr3_nt: TGTGCCAGCAGTCGCGGCGACGGGCCCTCCTTCTATGGCTACACCTTC; cdr3_aa: CASSRGDGPSFYGYTF
j_call: TRBJ1-2; clone_size: .; v_call: TRBV9; d_call: .; cdr3_nt: TGTGCCAGCAGCGTAGGGGCGCACTATGGCTACACCTTC; cdr3_aa: CASSVGAHYGYTF
j_call: TRBJ2-5; clone_size: once; v_call: TRBV5-1; d_call: .; cdr3_nt: TGCGCCAGCAGCTTGTTTCCAGGGACCAAGCAAGAGACCCAGTACTTC; cdr3_aa: CASSLFPGTKQETQYF
j_call: TRBJ1-2; clone_size: .; v_call: TRBV7-9; d_call: .; cdr3_nt: TGTGCCAGCAGCTTTGAGGGAGTCGATGGCTACACCTTC; cdr3_aa: CASSFEGVDGYTF
j_call: TRBJ1-2; clone_size: .; v_call: TRBV29-1; d_call: .; cdr3_nt: TGCAGCGTTAGGGGCGCGATCTATGGCTACACCTTC; cdr3_aa: CSVRGAIYGYTF
j_call: TRBJ1-4; clone_size: .; v_call: TRBV11-3; d_call: TRBD1; cdr3_nt: TGTGCCGGCAGCCGCCCCGGACAGGGGACAACTAATGAAAAACTGTTTTTT; cdr3_aa: CAGSRPGQGTTNEKLFF